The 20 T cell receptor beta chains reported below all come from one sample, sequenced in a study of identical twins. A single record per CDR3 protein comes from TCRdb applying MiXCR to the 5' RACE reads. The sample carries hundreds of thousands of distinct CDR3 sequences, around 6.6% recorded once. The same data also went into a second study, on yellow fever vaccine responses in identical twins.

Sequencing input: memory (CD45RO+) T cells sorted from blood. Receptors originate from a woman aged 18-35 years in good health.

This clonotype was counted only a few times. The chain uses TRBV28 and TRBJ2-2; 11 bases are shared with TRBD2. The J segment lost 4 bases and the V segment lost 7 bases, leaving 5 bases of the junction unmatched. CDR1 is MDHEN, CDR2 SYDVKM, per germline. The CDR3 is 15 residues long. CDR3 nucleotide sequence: TGTGCCAGCACCAGACTAGCGGGAATCACCGGGGAGCTGTTTTTT. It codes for CASTRLAGITGELFF.

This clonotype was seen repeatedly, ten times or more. This CDR3 reads CASSLGTLSSYNEQFF. CDR3 bases: TGTGCCAGCAGTCTTGGGACACTTAGCTCCTACAATGAGCAGTTCTTC. The V call is TRBV12-3 or TRBV12-4, the J call TRBJ2-1; the D gene is possibly TRBD1 (6 bases). Trimming removed 5 bases from V and 0 bases from J, with 14 bases in between. This CDR3 comprises 16 residues.

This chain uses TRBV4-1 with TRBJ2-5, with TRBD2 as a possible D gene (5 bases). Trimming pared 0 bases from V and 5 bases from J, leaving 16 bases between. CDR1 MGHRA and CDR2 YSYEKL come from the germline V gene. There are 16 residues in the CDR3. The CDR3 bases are TGCGCCAGCAGCCAAGATCTGACCTCGAGAGGGGAGACCCAGTACTTC. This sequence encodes CASSQDLTSRGETQYF.

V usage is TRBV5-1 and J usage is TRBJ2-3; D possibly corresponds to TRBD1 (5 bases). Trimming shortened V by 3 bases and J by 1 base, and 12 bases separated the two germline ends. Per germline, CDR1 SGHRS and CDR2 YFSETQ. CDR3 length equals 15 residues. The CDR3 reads CASSSGFTGTDTQYF. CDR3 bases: TGCGCCAGCAGCTCAGGGTTTACTGGCACAGATACGCAGTATTTT.

The CDR3, as DNA: TGTGCCAGCAGCTTAGTCGGCCGGGCAGGGACAGGGACAGATACGCAGTATTTT. The encoded protein is CASSLVGRAGTGTDTQYF. The chain recombines TRBV11-2 with TRBJ2-3; 9 bases are a match to TRBD1. With V trimmed by 1 base and J by 3 bases, 11 bases remained unmatched. Germline V gene sequence: CDR1 SGHAT, CDR2 FQNNGV. The CDR3 sequence is 18 residues long.

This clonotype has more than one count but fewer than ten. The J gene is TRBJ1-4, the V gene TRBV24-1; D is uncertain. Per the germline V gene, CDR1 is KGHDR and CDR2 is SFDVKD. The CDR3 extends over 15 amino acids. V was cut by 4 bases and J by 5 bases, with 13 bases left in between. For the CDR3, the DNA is TGTGCCACCAGTGACCCCAAGGGTCCAAATGAAAAACTGTTTTTT. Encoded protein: CATSDPKGPNEKLFF.

In nucleotides, the CDR3 is TGTGCCAGCAGTTTGTACGGGAGCGGCAATGAGCAGTTCTTC. Amino acid sequence: CASSLYGSGNEQFF. V is TRBV6-2 or TRBV6-3 and J is TRBJ2-1, with a possible D match to TRBD2 (6 bases). This CDR3 is 14 amino acids long. Trimming stripped 4 bases from V and 6 bases from J, with 13 bases between. Germline V gene data show CDR1 as MNHEY and CDR2 as SVGEGT.

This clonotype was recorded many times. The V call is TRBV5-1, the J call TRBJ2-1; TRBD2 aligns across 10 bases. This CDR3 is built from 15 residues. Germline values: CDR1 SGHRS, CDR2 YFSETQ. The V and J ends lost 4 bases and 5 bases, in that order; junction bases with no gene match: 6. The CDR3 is CASSPGLAANNEQFF. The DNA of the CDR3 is TGCGCCAGCAGCCCCGGACTAGCGGCCAACAATGAGCAGTTCTTC.

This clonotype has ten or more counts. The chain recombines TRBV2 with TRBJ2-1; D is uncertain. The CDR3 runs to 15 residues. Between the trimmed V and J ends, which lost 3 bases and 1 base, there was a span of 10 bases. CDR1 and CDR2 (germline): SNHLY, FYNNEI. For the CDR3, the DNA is TGTGCCAGCAGTGAGGCTCTACTTTCCTACAATGAGCAGTTCTTC. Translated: CASSEALLSYNEQFF.

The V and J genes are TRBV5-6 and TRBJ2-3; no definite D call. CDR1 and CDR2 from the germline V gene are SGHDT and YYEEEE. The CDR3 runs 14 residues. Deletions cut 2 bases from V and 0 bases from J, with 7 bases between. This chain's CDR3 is CASSFWSSTDTQYF. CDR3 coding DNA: TGTGCCAGCAGCTTTTGGAGTAGCACAGATACGCAGTATTTT.

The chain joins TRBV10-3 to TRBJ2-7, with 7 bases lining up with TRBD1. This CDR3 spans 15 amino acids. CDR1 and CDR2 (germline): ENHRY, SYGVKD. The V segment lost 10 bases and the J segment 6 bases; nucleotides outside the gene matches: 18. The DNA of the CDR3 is TGTGCCACGGGCGGCCGGTCAGGGGACAGCGGCGAGCAGTACGTC. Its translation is CATGGRSGDSGEQYV.

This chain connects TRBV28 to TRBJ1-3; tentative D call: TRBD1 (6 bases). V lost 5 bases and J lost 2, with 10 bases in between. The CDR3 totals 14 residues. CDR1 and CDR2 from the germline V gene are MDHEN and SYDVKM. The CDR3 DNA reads TGTGCCAGCAGTGCCTCAGGGGCTGGAAACACCATATATTTT. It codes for CASSASGAGNTIYF.

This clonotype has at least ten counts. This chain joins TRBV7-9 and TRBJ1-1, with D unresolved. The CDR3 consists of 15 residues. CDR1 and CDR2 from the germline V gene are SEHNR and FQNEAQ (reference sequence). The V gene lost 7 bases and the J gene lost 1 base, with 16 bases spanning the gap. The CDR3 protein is CASTINPTANTEAFF. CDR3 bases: TGTGCCAGCACAATAAACCCGACGGCGAACACTGAAGCTTTCTTT.

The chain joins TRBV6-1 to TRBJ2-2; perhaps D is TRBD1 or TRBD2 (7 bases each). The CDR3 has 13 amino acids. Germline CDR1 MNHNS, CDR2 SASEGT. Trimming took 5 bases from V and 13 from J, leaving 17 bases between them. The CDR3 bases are TGTGCCAGCAGTACCAGGGGGGGCCTGGCGCTGTTTTTT. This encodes CASSTRGGLALFF.

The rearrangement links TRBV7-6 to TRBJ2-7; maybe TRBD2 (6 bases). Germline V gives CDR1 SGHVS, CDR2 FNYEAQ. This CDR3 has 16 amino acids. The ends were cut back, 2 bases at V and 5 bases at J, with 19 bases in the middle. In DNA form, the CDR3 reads TGTGCCAGCAGCTTATCGGTTTACGGGAGAAGCGACGAGCAGTACTTC. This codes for CASSLSVYGRSDEQYF.

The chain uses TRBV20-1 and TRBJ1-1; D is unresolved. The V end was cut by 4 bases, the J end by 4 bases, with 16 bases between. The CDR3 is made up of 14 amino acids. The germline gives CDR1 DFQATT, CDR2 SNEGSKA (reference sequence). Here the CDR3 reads CSAMTWPFGTEAFF. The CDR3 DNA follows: TGCAGTGCTATGACATGGCCGTTTGGCACTGAAGCTTTCTTT.

CDR3 region: CASSYSRPTTNEKLFF. In DNA form, the CDR3 reads TGTGCCAGCAGTTACTCCAGACCGACAACTAATGAAAAACTGTTTTTT. The J gene is TRBJ1-4, the V gene TRBV6-5; no definite D call. The CDR3 extends over 16 amino acids. Germline V CDR1 and CDR2: MNHEY, SVGAGI. Trimming shortened V by 0 bases and J by 0 bases, and 8 bases separated the two germline ends.

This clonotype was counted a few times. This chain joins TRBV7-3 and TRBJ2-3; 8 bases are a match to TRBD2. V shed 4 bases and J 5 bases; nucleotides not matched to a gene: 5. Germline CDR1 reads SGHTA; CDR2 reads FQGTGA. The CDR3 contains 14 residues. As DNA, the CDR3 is TGTGCCAGCAGCTACAGCGGGAGTGAAGATACGCAGTATTTT. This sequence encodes CASSYSGSEDTQYF.

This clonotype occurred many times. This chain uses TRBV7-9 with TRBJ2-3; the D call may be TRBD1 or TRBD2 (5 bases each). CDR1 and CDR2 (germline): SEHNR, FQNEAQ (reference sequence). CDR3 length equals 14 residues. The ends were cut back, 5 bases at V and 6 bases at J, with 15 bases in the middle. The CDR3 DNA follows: TGTGCCAGCAGCCGAAGGCTCGGGACCGATACGCAGTATTTT. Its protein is CASSRRLGTDTQYF.

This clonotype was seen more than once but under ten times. The CDR3 reads CASSLEPGPYEQYF. The CDR3 DNA reads TGCGCCAGCAGCTTGGAACCCGGTCCCTACGAGCAGTACTTC. The V call is TRBV5-1, the J call TRBJ2-7; D is undetermined. The germline V and J ends were trimmed by 0 bases and 2 bases, with 9 bases remaining between them. Germline CDR1 SGHRS, CDR2 YFSETQ. CDR3 length: 14 residues.